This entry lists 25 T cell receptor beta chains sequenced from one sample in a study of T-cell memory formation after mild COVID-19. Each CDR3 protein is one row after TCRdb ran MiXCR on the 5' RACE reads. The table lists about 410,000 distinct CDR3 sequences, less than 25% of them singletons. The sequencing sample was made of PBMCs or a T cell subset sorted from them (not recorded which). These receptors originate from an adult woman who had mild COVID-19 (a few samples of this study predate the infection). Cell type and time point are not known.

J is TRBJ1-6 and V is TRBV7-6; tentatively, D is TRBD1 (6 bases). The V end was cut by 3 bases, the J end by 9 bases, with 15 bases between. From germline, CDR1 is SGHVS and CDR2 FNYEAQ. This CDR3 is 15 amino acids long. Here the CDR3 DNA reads TGTGCCAGCAGCTTCGCAGGGGATGGGGCTTCACCCCTCCACTTT. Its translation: CASSFAGDGASPLHF.

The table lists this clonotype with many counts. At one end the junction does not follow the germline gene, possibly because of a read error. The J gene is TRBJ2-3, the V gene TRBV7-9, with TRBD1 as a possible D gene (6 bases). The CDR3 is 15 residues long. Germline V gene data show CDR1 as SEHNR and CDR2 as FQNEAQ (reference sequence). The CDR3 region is CASTLGGIGTDTQYF. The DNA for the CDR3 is TGTGCCAGCACCTTAGGGGGAATAGGCACAGATACGCAGTATTTT.

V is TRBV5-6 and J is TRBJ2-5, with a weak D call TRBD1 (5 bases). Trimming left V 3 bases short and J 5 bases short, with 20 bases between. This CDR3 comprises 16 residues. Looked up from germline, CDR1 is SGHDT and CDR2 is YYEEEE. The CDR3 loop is CASSSTNFRVGETQYF. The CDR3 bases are TGTGCCAGCAGCTCGACCAACTTCAGGGTAGGGGAGACCCAGTACTTC.

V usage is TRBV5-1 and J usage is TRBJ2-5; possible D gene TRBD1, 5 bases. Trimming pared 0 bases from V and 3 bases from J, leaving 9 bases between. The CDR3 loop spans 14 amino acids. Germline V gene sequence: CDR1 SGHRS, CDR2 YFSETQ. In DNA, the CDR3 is TGCGCCAGCAGCTTGGGGCGACAGAAAGAGACCCAGTACTTC. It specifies CASSLGRQKETQYF.

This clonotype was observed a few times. CDR3: CASIEGGAGANVLTF. DNA for the CDR3: TGTGCCAGTATTGAGGGGGGAGCTGGGGCCAACGTCCTGACTTTC. This chain links TRBV19 with TRBJ2-6; D tentatively reads TRBD1 or TRBD2 (6 bases each). The CDR3 sequence is 15 residues long. CDR1 and CDR2 (germline): LNHDA, SQIVND (reference sequence). The V and J ends lost 7 bases and 2 bases respectively, with 12 bases between them.

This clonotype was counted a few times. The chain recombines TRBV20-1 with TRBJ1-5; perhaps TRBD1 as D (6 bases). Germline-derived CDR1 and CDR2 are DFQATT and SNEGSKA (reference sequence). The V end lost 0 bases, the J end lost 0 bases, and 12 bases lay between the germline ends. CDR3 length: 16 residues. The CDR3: CSARDISDSSNQPQHF. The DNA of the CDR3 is TGCAGTGCTAGAGATATTTCGGACAGTAGCAATCAGCCCCAGCATTTT.

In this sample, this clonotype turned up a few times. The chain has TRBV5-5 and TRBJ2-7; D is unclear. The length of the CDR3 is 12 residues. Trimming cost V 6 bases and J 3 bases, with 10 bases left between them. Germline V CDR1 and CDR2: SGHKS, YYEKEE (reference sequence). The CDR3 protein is CASTPNDYEQYF. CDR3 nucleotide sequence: TGTGCCAGCACCCCCAATGACTACGAGCAGTACTTC.

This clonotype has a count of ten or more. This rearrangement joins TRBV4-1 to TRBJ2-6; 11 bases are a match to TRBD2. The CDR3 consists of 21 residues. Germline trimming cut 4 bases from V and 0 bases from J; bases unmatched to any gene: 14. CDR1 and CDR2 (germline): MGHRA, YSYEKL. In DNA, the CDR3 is TGCGCCAGCAGCCGAGGTCTAGCGGGGGGAACCCATCCCTCTGGGGCCAACGTCCTGACTTTC. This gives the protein CASSRGLAGGTHPSGANVLTF.

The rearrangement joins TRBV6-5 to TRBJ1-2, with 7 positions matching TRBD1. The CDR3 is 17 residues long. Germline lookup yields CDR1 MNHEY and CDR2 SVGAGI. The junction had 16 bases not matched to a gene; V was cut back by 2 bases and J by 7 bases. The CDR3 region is CASSYVTGSWGIGGYTF. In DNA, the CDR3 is TGTGCCAGCAGTTACGTGACAGGGTCTTGGGGTATAGGTGGCTACACCTTC.

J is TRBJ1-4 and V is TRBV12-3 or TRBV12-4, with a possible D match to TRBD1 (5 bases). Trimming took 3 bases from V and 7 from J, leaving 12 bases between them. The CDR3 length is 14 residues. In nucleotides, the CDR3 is TGTGCCAGCAGTTTCCCCAGGGAGAGTGAAAAACTGTTTTTT. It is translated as CASSFPRESEKLFF.

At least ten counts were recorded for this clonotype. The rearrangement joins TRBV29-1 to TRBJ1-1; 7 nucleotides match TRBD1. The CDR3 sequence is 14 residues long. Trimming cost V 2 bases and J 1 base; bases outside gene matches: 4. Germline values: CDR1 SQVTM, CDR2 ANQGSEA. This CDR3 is CSVEPTGKNTEAFF. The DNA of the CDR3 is TGCAGCGTTGAACCGACAGGGAAGAACACTGAAGCTTTCTTT. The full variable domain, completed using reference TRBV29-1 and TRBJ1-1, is SAVISQKPSRDICQRGTSLTIQCQVDSQVTMMFWYRQQPGQSLTLIATANQGSEATYESGFVIDKFPISRPNLTFSTLTVSNMSPEDSSIYLCSVEPTGKNTEAFFGQGTRLTVV.

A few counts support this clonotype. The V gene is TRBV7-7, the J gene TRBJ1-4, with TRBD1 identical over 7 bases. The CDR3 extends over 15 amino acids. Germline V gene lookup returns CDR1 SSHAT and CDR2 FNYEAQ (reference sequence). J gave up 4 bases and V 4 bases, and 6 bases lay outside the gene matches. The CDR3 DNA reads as TGTGCCAGCAGCTCCGACAGGGCCGGTAATGAAAAACTGTTTTTT. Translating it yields CASSSDRAGNEKLFF.

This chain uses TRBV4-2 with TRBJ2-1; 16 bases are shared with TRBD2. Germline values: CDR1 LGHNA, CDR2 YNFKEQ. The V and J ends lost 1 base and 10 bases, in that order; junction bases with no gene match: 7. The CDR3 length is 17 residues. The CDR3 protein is CASSQAAGLAGGTEQFF. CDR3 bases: TGTGCCAGCAGCCAAGCTGCGGGACTAGCGGGAGGGACAGAGCAGTTCTTC.

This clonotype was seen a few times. The CDR3 nucleotides are TGCAGTGCTAGAGATATCCGGACAGCCGACCCTACCAACTATGGCTACACCTTC. Translating it yields CSARDIRTADPTNYGYTF. This chain connects TRBV20-1 to TRBJ1-2; D is possibly TRBD1 (6 bases). CDR3 length equals 18 residues. V was cut by 0 bases and J by 2 bases, with 22 bases left in between. CDR1 and CDR2 from the germline V gene are DFQATT and SNEGSKA (reference sequence).

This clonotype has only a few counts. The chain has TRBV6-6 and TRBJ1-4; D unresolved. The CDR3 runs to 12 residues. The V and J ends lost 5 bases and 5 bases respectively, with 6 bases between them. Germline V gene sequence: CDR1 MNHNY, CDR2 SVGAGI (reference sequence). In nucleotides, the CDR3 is TGTGCCAGCAGTCAAGTAAATGAAAAACTGTTTTTT. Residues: CASSQVNEKLFF.

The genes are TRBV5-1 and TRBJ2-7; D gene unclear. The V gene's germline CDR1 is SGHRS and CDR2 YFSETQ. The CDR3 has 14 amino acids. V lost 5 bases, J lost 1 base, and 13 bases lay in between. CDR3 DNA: TGCGCCAGCAGTACCTTTCCTGAATCCTACGAGCAGTACTTC. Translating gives CASSTFPESYEQYF.

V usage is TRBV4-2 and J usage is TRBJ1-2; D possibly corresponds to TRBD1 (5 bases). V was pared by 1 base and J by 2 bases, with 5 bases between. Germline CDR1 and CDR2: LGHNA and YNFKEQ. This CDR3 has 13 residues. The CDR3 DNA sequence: TGTGCCAGCAGCCAAGGGACAAACTATGGCTACACCTTC. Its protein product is CASSQGTNYGYTF.

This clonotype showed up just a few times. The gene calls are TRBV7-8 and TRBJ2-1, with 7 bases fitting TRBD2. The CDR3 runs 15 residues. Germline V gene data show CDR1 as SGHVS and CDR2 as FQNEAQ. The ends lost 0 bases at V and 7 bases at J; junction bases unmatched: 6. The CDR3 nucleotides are TGTGCCAGCAGCTTAGCGGGAGGGCGTCGGAATGAGCAGTTCTTC. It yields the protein CASSLAGGRRNEQFF.

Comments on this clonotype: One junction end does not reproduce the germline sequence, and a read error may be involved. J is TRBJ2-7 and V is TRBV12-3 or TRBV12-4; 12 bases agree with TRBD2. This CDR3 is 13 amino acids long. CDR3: CASRLSSGGAYSF. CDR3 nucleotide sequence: TGTGCCAGCAGACTATCTAGCGGGGGGGCCTACTCCTTC.

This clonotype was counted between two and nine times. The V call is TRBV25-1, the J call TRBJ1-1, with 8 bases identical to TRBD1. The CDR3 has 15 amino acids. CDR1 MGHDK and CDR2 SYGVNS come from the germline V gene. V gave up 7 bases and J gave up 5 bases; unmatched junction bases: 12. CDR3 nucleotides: TGTGCCAGCACCTCCCCCGGACAGGGAGGGACTGAAGCTTTCTTT. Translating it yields CASTSPGQGGTEAFF.

This CDR3 is CASSFGAGVRADTQYF. The DNA of the CDR3 is TGCGCCAGCAGCTTCGGGGCGGGGGTGAGGGCAGATACGCAGTATTTT. This rearrangement joins TRBV5-1 to TRBJ2-3; TRBD2 agrees at 7 bases. CDR1 is SGHRS, CDR2 YFSETQ, per germline. The CDR3 extends over 16 amino acids. Trimming at V came to 2 bases and at J to 4 bases, leaving 10 bases not matched to a gene. The full variable domain, rest sourced from reference TRBV5-1 and TRBJ2-3, is KAGVTQTPRYLIKTRGQQVTLSCSPISGHRSVSWYQQTPGQGLQFLFEYFSETQRNKGNFPGRFSGRQFSNSRSEMNVSTLELGDSALYLCASSFGAGVRADTQYFGPGTRLTVL.

CDR3 sequence reads: CSVEDLDDRSYNEQFF. DNA of the CDR3: TGCAGCGTTGAAGATTTAGACGATCGCTCCTACAATGAGCAGTTCTTC. The chain joins TRBV29-1 to TRBJ2-1; D is unresolved. Germline CDR1 SQVTM, CDR2 ANQGSEA. CDR3 length: 16 amino acids. Trimming pared 0 bases from V and 0 bases from J, leaving 12 bases between.

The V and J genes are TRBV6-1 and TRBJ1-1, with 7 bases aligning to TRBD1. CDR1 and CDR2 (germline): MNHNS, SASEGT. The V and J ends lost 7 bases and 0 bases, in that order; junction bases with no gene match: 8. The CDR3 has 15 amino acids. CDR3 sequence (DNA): TGTGCCAGCACGTTAGAACAGGGGTTGAACACTGAAGCTTTCTTT. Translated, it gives CASTLEQGLNTEAFF.

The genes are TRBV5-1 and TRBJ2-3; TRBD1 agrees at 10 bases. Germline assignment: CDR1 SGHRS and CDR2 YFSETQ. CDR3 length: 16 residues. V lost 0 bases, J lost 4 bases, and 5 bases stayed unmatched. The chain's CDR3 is CASSLAPTGGADTQYF. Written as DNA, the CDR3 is TGCGCCAGCAGCTTGGCCCCGACAGGGGGCGCAGATACGCAGTATTTT.

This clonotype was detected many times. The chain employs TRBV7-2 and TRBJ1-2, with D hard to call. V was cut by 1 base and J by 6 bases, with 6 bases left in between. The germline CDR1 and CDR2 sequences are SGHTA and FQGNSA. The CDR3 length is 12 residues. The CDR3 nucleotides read TGTGCCAGCAGCTTAGGGACCCATGGCTACACCTTC. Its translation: CASSLGTHGYTF.